This T cell receptor (beta chain) was captured in a study of blood T cells in healthy people across ages. Study-level background: Researchers report that template switching captured about one barcoded beta molecule per two T cells. Overall study results and limits: The study could not conclusively compare naive and antigen-experienced cells, given its unsorted PBMCs. There were more naive CD4+ cells and higher diversity in long-lived donors than in aged donors.

Extracted total RNA amounted to at least 5.5 micrograms for each sample. This clonotype has just a few counts. Antigen unknown. The germline V gene has CDR1 MNHEY and CDR2 SVGAGI. The CDR3 runs to 16 residues. V lost 3 bases, J lost 3 bases, and 18 bases lay in between. The second PCR ran roughly 6 to 11 cycles with a sample-barcoded 5' primer and J-beta primers. TCRdb processed the 5' RACE reads anew with MiXCR; each CDR3 protein has one entry. The sample has 730,000 or so distinct CDR3 sequences, roughly two fifths seen once. The chain links TRBV6-5 to TRBJ2-7; tentatively, D is TRBD2 (5 bases). Sequences were obtained from blood. The receptor's source is a man aged 80 or over in good health. The CDR3 DNA is TGTGCCAGCAGTTATTCAGCCTTTAGCGAGTACTACGAGCAGTACTTC. This translates into CASSYSAFSEYYEQYF.